These 6 T cell receptor beta chains came from one sample sequenced in a study of shared clonotypes between healthy human individuals. Assay: immunoSEQ multiplex PCR; the TCRdb copy retains only in-frame clones and omits some. The table lists over a million clones, about 80% of them singletons. The source material was memory CD4+ T cells from PBMCs. Specified subset: CD45RA-negative fraction. The receptors derive from a man between 18 and 29 years old in good health. Some clones in this sample may be carry-over from other donors' samples.

This chain joins TRBV29-1 and TRBJ2-2; the D gene is possibly TRBD2 (6 bases). The CDR3 is made up of 14 amino acids. Germline loops: CDR1 SQVTM, CDR2 ANQGSEA. V lost 0 bases and J 3 bases, leaving 8 bases between the germline ends. The CDR3 coding sequence is TGCAGCGTTGAAGAGGGACTGTACACCGGGGAGCTGTTTTTT. Amino acids: CSVEEGLYTGELFF.

Comments on this clone: This may arise from a read error, as a much more abundant clone is one base away. The chain carries TRBV7-9 and TRBJ2-5; 9 bases match TRBD1. J was trimmed by 4 bases and V by 5 bases; bases with no gene match: 2. The V gene's germline CDR1 is SEHNR and CDR2 FQNEAQ (reference sequence). The CDR3 consists of 13 residues. The CDR3 DNA sequence: TGTGCCAGCAGCCCGACAGGGGGAGAGACCCAGTACTTC. This sequence encodes CASSPTGGETQYF.

This CDR3 is CASTAGSNYEQYF. CDR3 in DNA: TGTGCCAGCACCGCGGGATCGAACTACGAGCAGTACTTC. The chain is built from TRBV6-6 and TRBJ2-7, with a possible D match to TRBD2 (6 bases). The germline CDR1 and CDR2 sequences are MNHNY and SVGAGI (reference sequence). Trimming pared 7 bases from V and 3 bases from J, leaving 13 bases between. The CDR3 spans 13 residues.

This rearrangement joins TRBV28 to TRBJ2-7; the D gene is possibly TRBD1 (6 bases). The CDR3 loop spans 12 amino acids. Per germline, CDR1 MDHEN and CDR2 SYDVKM. Trimming cost V 5 bases and J 4 bases, with 9 bases left between them. Written as DNA, the CDR3 is TGTGCCAGCAGTATAGGACAGTACGAGCAGTACTTC. Its translation: CASSIGQYEQYF. Based on the CDR3 plus reference TRBV28 and TRBJ2-7, the full variable domain is DVKVTQSSRYLVKRTGEKVFLECVQDMDHENMFWYRQDPGLGLRLIYFSYDVKMKEKGDIPEGYSVSREKKERFSLILESASTNQTSMYLCASSIGQYEQYFGPGTRLTVT.

The V call is TRBV2, the J call TRBJ1-5; 7 bases agree with TRBD1. V lost 5 bases to trimming and J lost 0 bases; unmatched junction nucleotides: 7. The germline CDR1 and CDR2 sequences are SNHLY and FYNNEI. There are 16 residues in the CDR3. This CDR3 is CASSPSTGNSNQPQHF. The CDR3 DNA reads TGTGCCAGCAGTCCATCGACAGGGAATAGCAATCAGCCCCAGCATTTT.

The J gene is TRBJ2-6, the V gene TRBV15; 7 bases fit TRBD1. The CDR3 is 16 residues long. Germline V gene lookup returns CDR1 LNHNV and CDR2 YYDKDF (reference sequence). The V and J ends lost 5 bases and 0 bases, in that order; junction bases with no gene match: 4. CDR3 in amino acids: CATSSGQLSGANVLTF. The CDR3 region has the DNA TGTGCCACCAGCTCGGGACAGCTCTCTGGGGCCAACGTCCTGACTTTC.